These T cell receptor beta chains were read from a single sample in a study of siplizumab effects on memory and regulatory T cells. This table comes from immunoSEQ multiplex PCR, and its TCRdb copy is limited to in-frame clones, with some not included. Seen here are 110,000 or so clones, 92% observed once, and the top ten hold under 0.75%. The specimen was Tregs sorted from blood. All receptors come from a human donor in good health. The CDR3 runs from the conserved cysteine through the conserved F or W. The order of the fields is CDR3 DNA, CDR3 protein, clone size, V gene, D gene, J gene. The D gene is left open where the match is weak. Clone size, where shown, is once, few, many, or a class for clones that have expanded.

CDR3nt: TGCGCCAGCAGCCCGGGACAGGGGACGACCATGAACACTGAAGCTTTCTTT
CDR3aa: CASSPGQGTTMNTEAFF
abundance: .
v_gene: TRBV5-1
d_gene: TRBD1
j_gene: TRBJ1-1

CDR3nt: TGTGCCAGCAGTTGGGGACTAGCAGGGGAGACCCAGTACTTC
CDR3aa: CASSWGLAGETQYF
abundance: .
v_gene: TRBV6-6
d_gene: TRBD2
j_gene: TRBJ2-5

CDR3nt: TGTGCCAGCAGTTTGTTCGGGTCCTATGAAGCTTTCTTT
CDR3aa: CASSLFGSYEAFF
abundance: .
v_gene: TRBV28
d_gene: .
j_gene: TRBJ1-1

CDR3nt: TGTGCCAGCTCACTCGGGCGTGCGGGAGCTTTCTTT
CDR3aa: CASSLGRAGAFF
abundance: once
v_gene: TRBV18
d_gene: .
j_gene: TRBJ1-1

CDR3nt: TGTGCCAGCAGCTTAGGAGGGCGGCAGTACTTC
CDR3aa: CASSLGGRQYF
abundance: .
v_gene: TRBV7-2
d_gene: .
j_gene: TRBJ2-7

CDR3nt: TGCGCCAGCAGCCAAGTTGCATCGTATGGCTACACCTTC
CDR3aa: CASSQVASYGYTF
abundance: .
v_gene: TRBV4-1
d_gene: .
j_gene: TRBJ1-2

CDR3nt: TGTGCCAGCAGGGCAGGGGGCGTGGAAAACACCATATATTTT
CDR3aa: CASRAGGVENTIYF
abundance: .
v_gene: TRBV6-5
d_gene: TRBD1
j_gene: TRBJ1-3

CDR3nt: TGCGCCAGCAGCTCCCGGGAGGGACGGGGGAATGAGCAGTTCTTC
CDR3aa: CASSSREGRGNEQFF
abundance: .
v_gene: TRBV5-1
d_gene: TRBD2
j_gene: TRBJ2-1

CDR3nt: TGCGCCAGCAGCCCCGGACAGGGGGCCCACGAGCAGTACTTC
CDR3aa: CASSPGQGAHEQYF
abundance: .
v_gene: TRBV5-1
d_gene: TRBD1
j_gene: TRBJ2-7

CDR3nt: TGTGCCAGCAGCTTAGGTCCAGAAGAAGCTTTCTTT
CDR3aa: CASSLGPEEAFF
abundance: .
v_gene: TRBV7-8
d_gene: .
j_gene: TRBJ1-1

CDR3nt: TGTGCCAGCAGTAGGCGGAGCATGAACACTGAAGCTTTCTTT
CDR3aa: CASSRRSMNTEAFF
abundance: .
v_gene: TRBV6-5
d_gene: .
j_gene: TRBJ1-1

CDR3nt: TGTGCTAGTGGTTTGCAGGCTAGTGAAAAACTGTTTTTT
CDR3aa: CASGLQASEKLFF
abundance: .
v_gene: TRBV12-5
d_gene: .
j_gene: TRBJ1-4

CDR3nt: TGTGCCAGTAGAGAGGACCCCGCGAGGGAGACCCAGTACTTC
CDR3aa: CASREDPARETQYF
abundance: .
v_gene: TRBV19
d_gene: .
j_gene: TRBJ2-5

CDR3nt: TGTGCCAGCAGTTACTCAGCGGGGCAGGGGGCTAGTGGCTACACCTTC
CDR3aa: CASSYSAGQGASGYTF
abundance: few
v_gene: TRBV6-5
d_gene: TRBD1
j_gene: TRBJ1-2

CDR3nt: TGTGCCAGCAGATACAGTCCGGGACAGGGGGCCCATGGCTACACCTTC
CDR3aa: CASRYSPGQGAHGYTF
abundance: .
v_gene: TRBV5-8
d_gene: TRBD1
j_gene: TRBJ1-2

CDR3nt: TGTGCCAGCAGCTTAGGTACTAGCGGGAGTTTCTACGAGCAGTACTTC
CDR3aa: CASSLGTSGSFYEQYF
abundance: few
v_gene: TRBV7-2
d_gene: TRBD2
j_gene: TRBJ2-7

CDR3nt: TGTGCCAGCAGCTTGACGAGGGAGCAGTACTTC
CDR3aa: CASSLTREQYF
abundance: .
v_gene: TRBV5-5
d_gene: .
j_gene: TRBJ2-7

CDR3nt: TGTGCCAGCAGCCGACTAGCGGGGGAAGATACGCAGTATTTT
CDR3aa: CASSRLAGEDTQYF
abundance: .
v_gene: TRBV6-1
d_gene: TRBD2
j_gene: TRBJ2-3

CDR3nt: TGTGCCAGCTCACCAAGTCAGGATCTTGGCTACACCTTC
CDR3aa: CASSPSQDLGYTF
abundance: .
v_gene: TRBV18
d_gene: .
j_gene: TRBJ1-2

CDR3nt: TGTGCCAGCAGCGTAGGCCAGGGCAGGGAGACCCAGTACTTC
CDR3aa: CASSVGQGRETQYF
abundance: .
v_gene: TRBV9
d_gene: .
j_gene: TRBJ2-5

CDR3nt: TGTGCCAGCAGCTCTTGGCTCGCAACTAATGAAAAACTGTTTTTT
CDR3aa: CASSSWLATNEKLFF
abundance: .
v_gene: TRBV7-8
d_gene: .
j_gene: TRBJ1-4

CDR3nt: TGTGCCAGCAGCCGGTCTGGAGGGACCCAGTACTTC
CDR3aa: CASSRSGGTQYF
abundance: .
v_gene: TRBV11-3
d_gene: .
j_gene: TRBJ2-5

CDR3nt: TGTGCCAGCAGCTTGTCAGGGTACTATGGCTACACCTTC
CDR3aa: CASSLSGYYGYTF
abundance: .
v_gene: TRBV7-9
d_gene: .
j_gene: TRBJ1-2

CDR3nt: TGTGCCAGCAGTCCACAGGGATACAATCAGCCCCAGCATTTT
CDR3aa: CASSPQGYNQPQHF
abundance: .
v_gene: TRBV6-5
d_gene: .
j_gene: TRBJ1-5

CDR3nt: TGCAGCGTCTCTAAGGCGGGTATCGCTGAAGCTTTCTTT
CDR3aa: CSVSKAGIAEAFF
abundance: few
v_gene: TRBV29-1
d_gene: .
j_gene: TRBJ1-1

CDR3nt: TGTGCCAGCAGCCCTGGGACTAGCGGGAGCTCAGATACGCAGTATTTT
CDR3aa: CASSPGTSGSSDTQYF
abundance: .
v_gene: TRBV5-5
d_gene: TRBD2
j_gene: TRBJ2-3